One and the same sample provided the 24 T cell receptor beta chains below, sequenced in a study of PD-L1 blockade in urothelial cancer. Method: immunoSEQ multiplex PCR; TCRdb's copy keeps in-frame clones and lacks some. Found here are 80,000 to 100,000 clones, around 76% of them singletons; the top ten hold 9.5%. The sample here was PBMCs, taken around atezolizumab (anti-PD-L1) treatment. These receptors were obtained from a man in his sixties or seventies with urothelial cancer.

The V call is TRBV9, the J call TRBJ1-3; the D gene is possibly TRBD1 (5 bases). The CDR3 runs 14 residues. With 3 bases removed from V and 2 bases from J, the gap between germline ends came to 9 bases. Germline V gene data show CDR1 as SGDLS and CDR2 as YYNGEE. The DNA of the CDR3 is TGTGCCAGCAGCGCCTGGGGGGCTGGAAACACCATATATTTT. Residues: CASSAWGAGNTIYF.

The chain couples TRBV6-1 to TRBJ1-2, with TRBD1 matching over 7 bases. Germline V gene lookup returns CDR1 MNHNS and CDR2 SASEGT. This CDR3 region has 15 residues. The V and J ends lost 7 bases and 1 base, in that order; junction bases with no gene match: 9. CDR3 loop: CASILHRDSNYGYTF. The DNA for the CDR3 is TGTGCCAGCATACTCCACCGGGACAGTAACTATGGCTACACCTTC.

The V call is TRBV7-8, the J call TRBJ2-7; 8 nucleotides line up with TRBD2. Germline CDR1 SGHVS, CDR2 FQNEAQ. This CDR3 region has 16 residues. V shed 2 bases, J shed 1 base, and the junction held 7 bases outside the gene matches. The CDR3 loop is CASSLSGTSASYEQYF. The CDR3 DNA follows: TGTGCCAGCAGCTTATCCGGGACTAGTGCGTCCTACGAGCAGTACTTC.

This clone was picked up one time. The chain has TRBV27 and TRBJ1-2; 9 bases agree with TRBD1. CDR3 length: 15 amino acids. The V gene's germline CDR1 is MNHEY and CDR2 SMNVEV (reference sequence). V was pared by 6 bases and J by 2 bases, with 7 bases of the junction left unmatched. This chain's CDR3 is CASSSQGAQNYGYTF. DNA for the CDR3: TGTGCCAGCAGCTCACAGGGGGCACAGAACTATGGCTACACCTTC.

The V and J genes are TRBV29-1 and TRBJ1-5, with D maybe TRBD1 (5 bases). The CDR3 loop spans 14 amino acids. The germline V gene encodes CDR1 SQVTM and CDR2 ANQGSEA. The ends were cut back, 6 bases at V and 6 bases at J, with 18 bases in the middle. The CDR3 DNA reads TGCAGCGTCGTCCCGGCAGGGATCGGTCAGCCCCAGCATTTT. It yields the protein CSVVPAGIGQPQHF.

This clone has a handful of counts. This sequence joins TRBV5-1 and TRBJ1-5, with 9 bases that match TRBD1. Germline lookup yields CDR1 SGHRS and CDR2 YFSETQ. There are 15 residues in the CDR3. V shed 3 bases, J shed 4 bases, and the junction held 5 bases outside the gene matches. Here the CDR3 reads CASSSGTGSNQPQHF. For the CDR3, the DNA is TGCGCCAGCAGCTCCGGGACAGGGAGTAATCAGCCCCAGCATTTT.

The chain recombines TRBV4-1 with TRBJ1-4, with 8 bases that match TRBD1. This CDR3 comprises 18 residues. Germline values: CDR1 MGHRA, CDR2 YSYEKL. V lost 0 bases, J lost 0 bases, and 6 bases stayed unmatched. The CDR3 DNA reads TGCGCCAGCAGCCAAGAAGGCAGGGGGCTTGCAACTAATGAAAAACTGTTTTTT. Amino acid sequence: CASSQEGRGLATNEKLFF.

The rearrangement joins TRBV2 to TRBJ2-3; TRBD2 is a possible D gene (6 bases). Trimming cost V 4 bases and J 3 bases, with 14 bases left between them. Germline V gene data show CDR1 as SNHLY and CDR2 as FYNNEI. The CDR3 covers 15 residues. The CDR3 DNA reads TGTGCCAGCAGTGGAATCGGGGGTGGAACAGATACGCAGTATTTT. Protein product: CASSGIGGGTDTQYF.

V usage is TRBV29-1 and J usage is TRBJ2-5; weak D call: TRBD1 (5 bases). Trimming shortened V by 0 bases and J by 3 bases, and 8 bases separated the two germline ends. CDR1 and CDR2 (germline): SQVTM, ANQGSEA. This CDR3 has 13 amino acids. CDR3 sequence reads: CSVEENRKETQYF. The CDR3 nucleotides are TGCAGCGTTGAAGAAAACAGGAAAGAGACCCAGTACTTC. The full variable domain, in which reference TRBV29-1 and TRBJ2-5 provide the parts outside the CDR3, is SAVISQKPSRDICQRGTSLTIQCQVDSQVTMMFWYRQQPGQSLTLIATANQGSEATYESGFVIDKFPISRPNLTFSTLTVSNMSPEDSSIYLCSVEENRKETQYFGPGTRLLVL.

This sequence joins TRBV19 and TRBJ1-2; no clear D gene. This CDR3 comprises 13 residues. The germline gives CDR1 LNHDA, CDR2 SQIVND (reference sequence). The germline V and J ends were trimmed by 7 bases and 1 base, with 10 bases remaining between them. The CDR3 region is CASTVEINYGYTF. The CDR3 nucleotides read TGTGCCAGTACCGTCGAGATTAACTATGGCTACACCTTC.

This chain uses TRBV5-8 with TRBJ1-2, with 7 bases lining up with TRBD1. The CDR3 has 15 residues. The V and J ends lost 0 bases and 3 bases, in that order; junction bases with no gene match: 5. CDR1 and CDR2 from the germline V gene are SGHTS and YDEGEE. CDR3 sequence reads: CASSLGQGWDYGYTF. The CDR3 bases are TGTGCCAGCAGCTTGGGACAGGGCTGGGACTATGGCTACACCTTC.

The chain links TRBV7-9 to TRBJ2-1; D is unresolved. The CDR3 runs to 12 residues. Germline V CDR1 and CDR2: SEHNR, FQNEAQ (reference sequence). V lost 3 bases and J 6 bases, leaving 6 bases between the germline ends. The CDR3 region is CASSLQFNEQFF. Here the CDR3 DNA reads TGTGCCAGCAGCTTGCAGTTCAATGAGCAGTTCTTC.

The CDR3 spells CASSPRQVLSGNTIYF. The CDR3 coding sequence is TGTGCCAGCTCACCAAGGCAGGTGCTCTCTGGAAACACCATATATTTT. The chain carries TRBV18 and TRBJ1-3, with unresolved D. Trimming pared 2 bases from V and 0 bases from J, leaving 11 bases between. The CDR3 loop spans 16 amino acids. Looked up from germline, CDR1 is KGHSH and CDR2 is LQKENI.

This clone turned up a few times. The chain joins TRBV10-3 to TRBJ2-1; TRBD2 aligns across 9 bases. V lost 10 bases to trimming and J lost 6 bases; unmatched junction nucleotides: 13. This CDR3 has 15 residues. CDR1 is ENHRY, CDR2 SYGVKD, per germline. The CDR3 here is CATGLANQIFNEQFF. CDR3 coding DNA: TGTGCCACCGGACTAGCGAACCAGATCTTCAATGAGCAGTTCTTC.

This chain connects TRBV6-6 to TRBJ1-5; 10 bases fit TRBD1. The CDR3 totals 16 residues. Unmatched junction bases numbered 12, after V lost 7 bases and J lost 6 bases. CDR1 is MNHNY, CDR2 SVGAGI, per germline (reference sequence). The CDR3 spells CASTPRQGAPTQPQHF. For the CDR3, the DNA is TGTGCCAGCACTCCAAGACAGGGGGCTCCTACTCAGCCCCAGCATTTT.

The chain has TRBV5-8 and TRBJ1-2; D uncertain. The CDR3 extends over 18 amino acids. CDR1 is SGHTS, CDR2 YDEGEE, per germline. V lost 4 bases, J lost 7 bases, and 29 bases lay in between. Here the CDR3 reads CASSRTRMDLISRGGYTF. Here the CDR3 DNA reads TGTGCCAGCAGCCGGACTAGAATGGACCTAATTTCCCGGGGTGGCTACACCTTC.

This clone was detected only once. This sequence joins TRBV4-3 and TRBJ2-3; TRBD2 aligns across 7 bases. After removal of 1 base from V and 6 bases from J, the junction contained 13 bases not matched to a gene. This CDR3 contains 17 residues. CDR1 and CDR2 from the germline V gene are LGHNA and YSLEER. The CDR3 region has the DNA TGCGCCAGCAGCCAAGCCGAAGGGCGGGAGTACCGCGATACGCAGTATTTT. Protein sequence: CASSQAEGREYRDTQYF.

V usage is TRBV29-1 and J usage is TRBJ2-7; 9 positions agree with TRBD1. The germline V gene encodes CDR1 SQVTM and CDR2 ANQGSEA. V dropped 4 bases and J dropped 6; count of bases not matched to a gene: 10. The length of the CDR3 is 14 residues. CDR3 region: CSVGWDRANAEQYF. The CDR3 bases are TGCAGCGTTGGATGGGACAGGGCGAATGCCGAGCAGTACTTC.

V is TRBV6-6 and J is TRBJ2-7; 10 bases fit TRBD2. With V trimmed by 3 bases and J by 6 bases, 2 bases remained unmatched. Germline V gene data show CDR1 as MNHNY and CDR2 as SVGAGI (reference sequence). This CDR3 spans 13 amino acids. The DNA for the CDR3 is TGTGCCAGCAGTTATGTAGCGGGAGGCGAGCAGTACTTC. This codes for CASSYVAGGEQYF.

This chain connects TRBV4-3 to TRBJ2-3; D not resolved. Trimming took off 0 bases at V and 4 bases at J, with 11 bases between the two ends. The CDR3 has 15 amino acids. Germline loops: CDR1 LGHNA, CDR2 YSLEER. The CDR3 DNA is TGCGCCAGCAGCCAAGACCCTAGTGGCGCAGATACGCAGTATTTT. Translating it yields CASSQDPSGADTQYF.

The chain uses TRBV21-1 and TRBJ2-7; the table's D gene call, TRBD1, was not cross checked with the DNA. TRBV21-1 is an annotated pseudogene. The CDR3 runs 15 residues. The CDR3 here is CASSLWLQGRVVQYF. The CDR3, as DNA: TGTGCCAGCAGCTTGTGGTTACAGGGAAGGGTTGTGCAGTACTTC.

The V call is TRBV19, the J call TRBJ1-1; TRBD1 might be the D (5 bases). This CDR3 region has 12 residues. The germline gives CDR1 LNHDA, CDR2 SQIVND (reference sequence). The ends were cut back, 1 base at V and 11 bases at J, with 11 bases in the middle. The CDR3 spells CASSIVEGQAFF. The CDR3 region has the DNA TGTGCCAGTAGTATAGTGGAGGGGCAGGCTTTCTTT. Drawing the rest from reference TRBV19 and TRBJ1-1, the complete variable domain is DGGITQSPKYLFRKEGQNVTLSCEQNLNHDAMYWYRQDPGQGLRLIYYSQIVNDFQKGDIAEGYSVSREKKESFPLTVTSAQKNPTAFYLCASSIVEGQAFFGQGTRLTVV.

In this sample, this clone turned up once. This chain joins TRBV19 and TRBJ1-2; the match to TRBD1 covers 7 bases. The trim removed 4 bases at V and 8 bases at J, leaving 13 bases unmatched. The CDR3 length is 15 residues. CDR1 is LNHDA and CDR2 is SQIVND in the germline V gene (reference sequence). CDR3 amino acids: CASSTQAVEGAGYTF. CDR3 nucleotide sequence: TGTGCCAGTAGTACCCAAGCTGTGGAGGGGGCGGGCTACACCTTC.

The chain uses TRBV2 and TRBJ1-5; D call uncertain. This CDR3 spans 12 amino acids. Trimming removed 6 bases at V and 8 bases at J, with 11 bases between. Germline CDR1 SNHLY, CDR2 FYNNEI. The CDR3 here is CASSLLVEPQHF. DNA of the CDR3: TGTGCCAGCAGCCTACTCGTAGAGCCCCAGCATTTT.